The 6 T cell receptor beta chains in this list originate from one sample, sequenced in a study of response to subunit inactivated influenza vaccine. TCRdb re-called the RT-PCR reads through MiXCR, storing one row per CDR3 protein. This table holds 650,000 or so distinct CDR3 sequences, 14% found once. Sequencing was performed on PBMCs from blood, taken roughly 15 days before vaccination. These receptors were obtained from a man in his fifties who received an inactivated influenza vaccine.

This clonotype has just a few counts. This chain connects TRBV20-1 to TRBJ2-5, with D uncertain. Per the germline V gene, CDR1 is DFQATT and CDR2 is SNEGSKA (reference sequence). The CDR3 length is 13 residues. Trimming shortened V by 0 bases and J by 4 bases, and 9 bases separated the two germline ends. CDR3 sequence: CSARDPLGETQYF. CDR3 nucleotide sequence: TGCAGTGCTAGAGATCCCTTGGGAGAGACCCAGTACTTC.

The chain's CDR3 is CASRAAGAETQYF. DNA for the CDR3: TGTGCCAGCAGAGCGGCGGGGGCTGAGACCCAGTACTTC. The chain joins TRBV6-1 to TRBJ2-5; D may be TRBD2 (7 bases). Trimming took off 6 bases at V and 5 bases at J, with 13 bases between the two ends. This CDR3 is built from 13 residues. Germline values: CDR1 MNHNS, CDR2 SASEGT.

A few counts support this clonotype. This chain joins TRBV20-1 and TRBJ2-7, with 9 positions matching TRBD1. Germline V gives CDR1 DFQATT, CDR2 SNEGSKA (reference sequence). There are 13 residues in the CDR3. V lost 3 bases and J lost 5; bases outside the gene matches: 5. Here the CDR3 reads CSARPGQGHEQYF. For the CDR3, the DNA is TGCAGTGCTAGGCCGGGACAGGGCCACGAGCAGTACTTC.

This chain joins TRBV10-3 and TRBJ2-7; the D gene is possibly TRBD1 (5 bases). Trimming took 6 bases from V and 5 from J, leaving 20 bases between them. The CDR3 covers 15 residues. Germline V gene sequence: CDR1 ENHRY, CDR2 SYGVKD. DNA of the CDR3: TGTGCCATCAGAACCTATGAACAGGCCAGGGACGAGCAGTACTTC. This gives the protein CAIRTYEQARDEQYF.

This clonotype was seen a few times. The V gene is TRBV7-2, the J gene TRBJ2-3, with D tentatively TRBD1 or TRBD2 (6 bases each). Trimming shortened V by 5 bases and J by 1 base, and 19 bases separated the two germline ends. The germline gives CDR1 SGHTA, CDR2 FQGNSA. The CDR3 is 17 residues long. The CDR3 reads CASSPSRAGHGTDTQYF. CDR3 nucleotides: TGTGCCAGCAGCCCTTCTCGGGCGGGACACGGCACAGATACGCAGTATTTT.

The rearrangement uses TRBV10-3 and TRBJ1-1, with D possibly being TRBD1 (5 bases). The CDR3 has 15 residues. Germline CDR1 and CDR2: ENHRY and SYGVKD. Trimming took 5 bases from V and 6 from J, leaving 19 bases between them. In DNA form, the CDR3 reads TGTGCCATCAGTCGCGGGGTAGGGTTAGGGGCTGAAGCTTTCTTT. Translated, it gives CAISRGVGLGAEAFF.